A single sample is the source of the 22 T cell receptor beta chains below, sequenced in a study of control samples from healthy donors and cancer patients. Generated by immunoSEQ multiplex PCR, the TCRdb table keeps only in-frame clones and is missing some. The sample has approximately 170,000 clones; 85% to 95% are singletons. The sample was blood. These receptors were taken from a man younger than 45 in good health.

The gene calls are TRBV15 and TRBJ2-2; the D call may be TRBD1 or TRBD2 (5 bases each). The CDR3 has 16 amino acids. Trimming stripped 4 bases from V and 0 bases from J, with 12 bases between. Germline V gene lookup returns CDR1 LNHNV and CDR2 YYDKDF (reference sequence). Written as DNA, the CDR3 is TGTGCCACCAGCACTGAGGGGCCGCCGAACACCGGGGAGCTGTTTTTT. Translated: CATSTEGPPNTGELFF.

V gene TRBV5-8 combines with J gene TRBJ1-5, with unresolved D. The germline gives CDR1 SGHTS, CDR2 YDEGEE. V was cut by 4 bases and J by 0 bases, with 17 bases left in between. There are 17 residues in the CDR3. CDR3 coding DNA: TGTGCCAGCAGCCTAGAGTACGGGCGCCTTAGCAATCAGCCCCAGCATTTT. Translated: CASSLEYGRLSNQPQHF.

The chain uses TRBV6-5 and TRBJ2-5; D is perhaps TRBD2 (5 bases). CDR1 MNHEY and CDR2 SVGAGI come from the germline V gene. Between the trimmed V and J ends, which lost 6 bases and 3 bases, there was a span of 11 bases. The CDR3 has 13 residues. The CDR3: CASRISGKETQYF. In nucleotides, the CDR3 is TGTGCCAGCAGAATCTCGGGGAAAGAGACCCAGTACTTC.

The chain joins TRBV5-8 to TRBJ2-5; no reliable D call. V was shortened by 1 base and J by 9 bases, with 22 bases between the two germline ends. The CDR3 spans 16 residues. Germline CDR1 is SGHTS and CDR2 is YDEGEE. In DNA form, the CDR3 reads TGTGCCAGCAGCTTGTTACCCAGCAATAAAAGGAGTTCCCAGTACTTC. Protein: CASSLLPSNKRSSQYF.

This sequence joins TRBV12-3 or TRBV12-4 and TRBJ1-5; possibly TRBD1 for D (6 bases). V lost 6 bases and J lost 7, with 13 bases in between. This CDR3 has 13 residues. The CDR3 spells CASSSGEGQPQHF. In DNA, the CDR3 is TGTGCCAGCAGCTCAGGGGAGGGGCAGCCCCAGCATTTT.

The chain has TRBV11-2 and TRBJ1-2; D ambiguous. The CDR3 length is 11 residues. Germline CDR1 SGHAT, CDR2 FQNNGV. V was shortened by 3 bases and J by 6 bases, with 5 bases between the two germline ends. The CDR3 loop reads CASSLWDGYTF. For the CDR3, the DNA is TGTGCCAGCAGCTTGTGGGATGGCTACACCTTC.

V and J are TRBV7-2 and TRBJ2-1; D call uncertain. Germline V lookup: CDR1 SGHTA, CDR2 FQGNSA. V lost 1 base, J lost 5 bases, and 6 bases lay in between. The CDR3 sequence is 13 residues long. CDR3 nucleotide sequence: TGTGCCAGCAGCTTAGGCCCCAACAATGAGCAGTTCTTC. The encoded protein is CASSLGPNNEQFF. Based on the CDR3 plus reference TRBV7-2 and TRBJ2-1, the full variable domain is GAGVSQSPSNKVTEKGKDVELRCDPISGHTALYWYRQSLGQGLEFLIYFQGNSAPDKSGLPSDRFSAERTGGSVSTLTIQRTQQEDSAVYLCASSLGPNNEQFFGPGTRLTVL.

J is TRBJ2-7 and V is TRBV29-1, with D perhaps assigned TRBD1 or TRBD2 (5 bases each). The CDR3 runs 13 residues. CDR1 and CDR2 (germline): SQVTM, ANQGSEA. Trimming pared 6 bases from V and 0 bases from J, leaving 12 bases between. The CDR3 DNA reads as TGCAGCGTCAAGGGACGGCTCTCCTACGAGCAGTACTTC. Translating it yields CSVKGRLSYEQYF.

CDR3 in amino acids: CASRKTSGSRTQYF. The CDR3 region has the DNA TGTGCCAGCAGGAAGACTAGCGGGAGTCGAACGCAGTATTTT. The rearrangement joins TRBV28 to TRBJ2-3; 12 positions agree with TRBD2. V lost 6 bases, J lost 9 bases, and 7 bases stayed unmatched. The CDR3 sequence is 14 residues long. CDR1 MDHEN and CDR2 SYDVKM come from the germline V gene.

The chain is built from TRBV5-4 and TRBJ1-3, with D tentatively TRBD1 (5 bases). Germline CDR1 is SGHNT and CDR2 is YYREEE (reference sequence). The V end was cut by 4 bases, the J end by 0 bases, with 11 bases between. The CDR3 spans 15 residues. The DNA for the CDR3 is TGTGCCAGCAGCGGGGACGGTCACTCTGGAAACACCATATATTTT. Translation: CASSGDGHSGNTIYF.

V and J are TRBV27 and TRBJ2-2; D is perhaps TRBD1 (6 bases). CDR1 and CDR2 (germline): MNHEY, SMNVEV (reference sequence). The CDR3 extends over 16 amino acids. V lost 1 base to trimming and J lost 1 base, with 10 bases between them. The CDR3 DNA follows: TGTGCCAGCAGTTTATATGGGGGCGGGAACACCGGGGAGCTGTTTTTT. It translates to CASSLYGGGNTGELFF.

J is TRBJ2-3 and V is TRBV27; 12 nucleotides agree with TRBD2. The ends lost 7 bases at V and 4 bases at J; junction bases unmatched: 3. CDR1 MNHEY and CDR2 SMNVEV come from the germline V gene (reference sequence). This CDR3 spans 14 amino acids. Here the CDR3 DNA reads TGTGCCAGCATTGGGACTAGCGGGTCAGATACGCAGTATTTT. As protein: CASIGTSGSDTQYF.

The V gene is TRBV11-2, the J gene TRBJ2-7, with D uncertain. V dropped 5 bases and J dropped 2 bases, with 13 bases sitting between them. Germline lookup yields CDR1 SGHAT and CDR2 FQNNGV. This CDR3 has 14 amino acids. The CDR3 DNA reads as TGTGCCAGCAGCCCACCTAGGGATCCCTACGAGCAGTACTTC. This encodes CASSPPRDPYEQYF. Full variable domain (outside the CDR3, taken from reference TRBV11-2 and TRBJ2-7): EAGVAQSPRYKIIEKRQSVAFWCNPISGHATLYWYQQILGQGPKLLIQFQNNGVVDDSQLPKDRFSAERLKGVDSTLKIQPAKLEDSAVYLCASSPPRDPYEQYFGPGTRLTVT.

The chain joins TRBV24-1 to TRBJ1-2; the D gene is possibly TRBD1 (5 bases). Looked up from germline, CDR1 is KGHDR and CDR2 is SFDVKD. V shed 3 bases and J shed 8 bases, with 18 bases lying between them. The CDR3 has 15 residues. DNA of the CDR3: TGTGCCACCAGTGATGGAGTGGGGACGGGGCGAGGCTACACCTTC. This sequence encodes CATSDGVGTGRGYTF.

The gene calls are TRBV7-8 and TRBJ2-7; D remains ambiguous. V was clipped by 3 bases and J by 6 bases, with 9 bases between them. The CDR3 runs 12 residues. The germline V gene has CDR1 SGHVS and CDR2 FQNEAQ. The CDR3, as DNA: TGTGCCAGCAGCTTCCCCGCGTCCGAGCAGTACTTC. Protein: CASSFPASEQYF.

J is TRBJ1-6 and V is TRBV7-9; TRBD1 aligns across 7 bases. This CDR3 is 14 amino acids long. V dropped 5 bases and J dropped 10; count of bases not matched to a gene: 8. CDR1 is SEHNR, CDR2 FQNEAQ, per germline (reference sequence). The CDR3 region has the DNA TGTGCCAGCAGCCAGACAGGGAAAGGGTCACCCCTCCACTTT. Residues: CASSQTGKGSPLHF.

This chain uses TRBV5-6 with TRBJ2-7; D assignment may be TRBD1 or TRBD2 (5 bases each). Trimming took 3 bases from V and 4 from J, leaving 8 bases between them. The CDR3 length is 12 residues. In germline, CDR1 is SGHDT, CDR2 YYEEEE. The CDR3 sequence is CASSWGRYEQYF. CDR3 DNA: TGTGCCAGCAGCTGGGGACGATACGAGCAGTACTTC.

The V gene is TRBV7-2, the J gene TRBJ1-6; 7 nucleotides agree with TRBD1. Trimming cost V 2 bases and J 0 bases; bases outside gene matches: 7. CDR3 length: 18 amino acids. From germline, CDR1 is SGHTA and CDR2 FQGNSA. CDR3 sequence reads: CASSLRTGQTSYNSPLHF. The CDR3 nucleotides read TGTGCCAGCAGCTTAAGGACAGGCCAAACCTCCTATAATTCACCCCTCCACTTT.

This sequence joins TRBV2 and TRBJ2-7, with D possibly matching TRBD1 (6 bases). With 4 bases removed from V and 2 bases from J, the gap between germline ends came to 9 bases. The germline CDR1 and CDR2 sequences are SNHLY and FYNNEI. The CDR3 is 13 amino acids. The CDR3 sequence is CASSAQGPYEQYF. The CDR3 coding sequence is TGTGCCAGCAGTGCGCAGGGGCCCTACGAGCAGTACTTC.

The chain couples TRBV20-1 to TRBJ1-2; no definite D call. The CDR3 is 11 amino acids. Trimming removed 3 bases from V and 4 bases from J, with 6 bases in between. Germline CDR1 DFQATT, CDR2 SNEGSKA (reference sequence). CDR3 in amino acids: CSARSVYGYTF. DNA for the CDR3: TGCAGTGCTAGGTCTGTCTATGGCTACACCTTC.

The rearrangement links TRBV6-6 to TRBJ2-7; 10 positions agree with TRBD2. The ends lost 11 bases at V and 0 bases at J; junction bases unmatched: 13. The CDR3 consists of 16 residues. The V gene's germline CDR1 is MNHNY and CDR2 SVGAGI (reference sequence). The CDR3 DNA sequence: TGTGCCGTCAGCCCTAGAATAGCGGGAGGCTCCTACGAGCAGTACTTC. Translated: CAVSPRIAGGSYEQYF.

CDR3 sequence (DNA): TGTGCCAGCGGGGGCAGGGGCAAAGAGACCCAGTACTTC. Translation: CASGGRGKETQYF. The chain combines TRBV14 with TRBJ2-5; the D gene is possibly TRBD1 (6 bases). V lost 8 bases and J 3 bases, leaving 13 bases between the germline ends. The CDR3 totals 13 residues. Looked up from germline, CDR1 is SGHDN and CDR2 is FVKESK.